One T cell receptor beta chain is described in this entry. What it binds is unknown. Germline V CDR1 and CDR2: MNHEY, SMNVEV (reference sequence). Trimming took off 5 bases at V and 5 bases at J, with 25 bases between the two ends. This CDR3 contains 17 residues. The sample originates from a study of T cell repertoires in cytomegalovirus infection. Whole-study context: Recently identified HLA-C-restricted CMV epitopes and well-studied HLA-B-restricted CMV epitopes were used by the study.

Each CDR3 protein is one row after TCRdb ran MiXCR on the reads. The sample holds 700,000 to 850,000 distinct CDR3 sequences, approximately 32% seen once. Source: cultured CD8+ T cells from PBMCs, taken from culture after CMV antigen stimulation. The TCR comes from a human donor in good health (CMV status not recorded). Some clones in this sample may be carry-over from other donors' samples. The chain combines TRBV27 with TRBJ2-7, with D possibly called TRBD1 or TRBD2 (5 bases each). The CDR3 loop is CASSPSLGDSPVDEQYV. CDR3 in DNA: TGTGCCAGCAGTCCCTCCTTGGGAGACAGTCCCGTAGACGAGCAGTACGTC.